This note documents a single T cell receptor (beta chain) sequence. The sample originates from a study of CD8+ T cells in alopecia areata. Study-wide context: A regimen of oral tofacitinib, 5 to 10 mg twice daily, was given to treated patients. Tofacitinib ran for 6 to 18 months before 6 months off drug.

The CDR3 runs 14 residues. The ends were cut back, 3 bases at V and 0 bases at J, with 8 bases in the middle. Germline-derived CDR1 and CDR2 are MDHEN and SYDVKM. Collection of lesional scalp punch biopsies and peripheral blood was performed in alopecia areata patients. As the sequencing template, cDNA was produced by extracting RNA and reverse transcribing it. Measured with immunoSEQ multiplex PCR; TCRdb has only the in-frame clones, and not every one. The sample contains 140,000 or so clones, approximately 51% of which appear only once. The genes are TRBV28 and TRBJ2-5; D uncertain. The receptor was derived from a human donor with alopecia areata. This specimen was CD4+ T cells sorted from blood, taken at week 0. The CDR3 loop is CASSFGQYQETQYF. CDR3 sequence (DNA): TGTGCCAGCAGTTTCGGTCAGTACCAAGAGACCCAGTACTTC.